This record concerns one TCR beta chain sequence. Antigen: not known. This record comes from a study of CD8+ T cells in alopecia areata. Study details: Treated patients swallowed 5 to 10 mg of oral tofacitinib twice daily. Study-wide results and caveats: In scalp samples, resident alphabeta T cells of normal skin are also sequenced.

This CDR3 is 14 amino acids long. V was cut by 4 bases and J by 3 bases, with 15 bases left in between. CDR1 and CDR2 from the germline V gene are GTSNPN and SVGIG (reference sequence). Treatment noted: oral pan-JAK inhibitor, 5-10 mg twice daily. PBMCs, the starting material, were the source of sorted CD4+ and CD8+ T cells. RNA, once extracted, was reverse transcribed into cDNA for use as the sequencing template. Assay: immunoSEQ multiplex PCR; the TCRdb copy retains only in-frame clones and omits some. The sample holds 140,000 to 150,000 clones, nearly 55% seen once. Sequencing was performed on CD8+ T cells sorted from blood, taken at week 4, from a patient treated with tofacitinib. The chain has TRBV30 and TRBJ1-1; perhaps TRBD1 as D (5 bases). This TCR was recovered from a human donor with alopecia areata. CDR3 DNA sequence: TGTGCCTGGACCCTCGGACCCAGGGACACTGAAGCTTTCTTT. Protein: CAWTLGPRDTEAFF.